This is a list of T cell receptor beta chains from one sample in a study of blood T cell repertoires in COVID-19. Some clones are missing from TCRdb's copy, which holds only in-frame ones; the method was immunoSEQ multiplex PCR. The sample has 65,000 to 100,000 clones; 80% to 90% are singletons. The sequenced sample consisted of peripheral blood. Receptors were obtained from a man aged 50 to 60 with acute or convalescent COVID-19. Both conserved end residues are part of each CDR3. A D gene is named only where the DNA matches it firmly. The size field is filled for only some rows; it gives once, few, many or a size class.

clone_size d_call j_call v_call cdr3_aa cdr3_nt
- TRBD1 TRBJ1-5 TRBV18 CASSKGTGVQPQHF TGTGCCAGCTCGAAGGGGACAGGGGTTCAGCCCCAGCATTTT
- TRBD1 TRBJ2-2 TRBV7-3 CAGGTGNGELFF TGTGCCGGGGGGACAGGGAACGGGGAGCTGTTTTTT
- - TRBJ2-2 TRBV6-5 CASISALNTGELFF TGTGCCAGCATTAGCGCGTTGAACACCGGGGAGCTGTTTTTT
- - TRBJ1-2 TRBV5-5 CASSLSTGNYGYTF TGTGCCAGCAGCTTGAGTACAGGGAACTATGGCTACACCTTC
- - TRBJ2-7 TRBV7-9 CASSLSNRAYEQYF TGTGCCAGCAGCTTATCAAACAGAGCCTACGAGCAGTACTTC
- - TRBJ1-4 TRBV6-6 CASSSTEKLNEKLFF TGTGCCAGCAGTTCGACAGAAAAGCTTAATGAAAAACTGTTTTTT
- - TRBJ1-1 TRBV6-1 CASSEASGTEAFF TGTGCCAGCAGTGAAGCCAGCGGGACTGAAGCTTTCTTT
- - TRBJ1-2 TRBV28 CASSFLGLPGYTF TGTGCCAGCAGTTTCCTTGGCCTCCCCGGCTACACCTTC
- - TRBJ2-2 TRBV7-5 CVRSLGPSRDSQRNTGELFF TGTGTCAGAAGCTTAGGTCCCTCCCGGGACAGCCAACGGAACACCGGGGAGCTGTTTTTT
- - TRBJ2-2 TRBV5-1 CASREDGGWTGELFF TGCGCCAGCAGAGAAGACGGCGGTTGGACCGGGGAGCTGTTTTTT
- - TRBJ2-5 TRBV2 CASGTGAGETQYF TGTGCCAGCGGTACTGGGGCAGGAGAGACCCAGTACTTC
- TRBD1 TRBJ1-2 TRBV9 CASSGRDRADYGYTF TGTGCCAGCAGCGGGCGCGACAGGGCAGACTATGGCTACACCTTC
- - TRBJ2-4 TRBV9 CASSVGRGHSLAKNIQYF TGTGCCAGCAGCGTAGGCAGGGGCCACAGCCTAGCCAAAAACATTCAGTACTTC
- - TRBJ2-3 TRBV12-5 CASGLVRTGWITDTQYF TGTGCTAGTGGTTTGGTCCGAACAGGGTGGATTACAGATACGCAGTATTTT
- - TRBJ1-6 TRBV2 CASATDNNSPLHF TGTGCCAGCGCGACAGACAATAATTCACCCCTCCACTTT
- - TRBJ2-3 TRBV5-1 CASSPGTSTDTQYF TGCGCCAGCAGCCCGGGGACTTCCACAGATACGCAGTATTTT
- - TRBJ2-1 TRBV5-1 CASSLSDSYNEQFF TGCGCCAGCAGCTTGTCGGACAGTTACAATGAGCAGTTCTTC
- - TRBJ2-6 TRBV4-2 CASSQETQGVLTF TGTGCCAGCAGCCAAGAAACTCAGGGCGTCCTGACTTTC
- TRBD1 TRBJ2-1 TRBV29-1 CSVPGQGGYNEQFF TGCAGCGTGCCGGGACAGGGTGGTTACAATGAGCAGTTCTTC
once - TRBJ1-1 TRBV2 CATTKGVNTEAFF TGTGCCACCACTAAAGGGGTGAACACTGAAGCTTTCTTT
once - TRBJ1-5 TRBV19 CASTPGQGNQPQHF TGTGCCAGTACGCCGGGACAAGGCAATCAGCCCCAGCATTTT
- - TRBJ2-1 TRBV10-1 CASRGLHNEQFF TGCGCCAGCAGGGGACTCCACAATGAGCAGTTCTTC
- - TRBJ2-5 TRBV19 CASSIRRGRETQYF TGTGCCAGTAGTATTAGGAGGGGGCGAGAGACCCAGTACTTC
- - TRBJ1-3 TRBV21-1 CASSLGQGRGKAPVGSGNTIYF -
- TRBD1 TRBJ1-1 TRBV10-1 CASSESRDRGIPEAFF TGCGCCAGCAGTGAGTCGAGGGACAGGGGGATTCCTGAAGCTTTCTTT
- - TRBJ1-6 TRBV7-3 CASSLTGSGSPLHF TGTGCCAGCAGCCTTACGGGGTCGGGTTCACCCCTCCACTTT
few - TRBJ1-4 TRBV19 CASSIRKGAPDEKLFF TGTGCCAGTAGTATAAGGAAAGGGGCGCCGGATGAAAAACTGTTTTTT
- TRBD2 TRBJ2-1 TRBV5-4 CASSLAGLADNEQFF TGTGCCAGCAGCTTGGCGGGACTAGCGGACAATGAGCAGTTCTTC
- TRBD1 TRBJ2-1 TRBV3-1/TRBV3-2 CASSLRDSEQFF TGTGCCAGCAGCTTACGGGACAGCGAGCAGTTCTTC
- TRBD1 TRBJ1-5 TRBV6-5 CASSLTGGGQPQHF TGTGCCAGCAGCTTGACAGGGGGTGGTCAGCCCCAGCATTTT
- TRBD1 TRBJ1-2 TRBV10-3 CAISLGQGDGYTF TGTGCCATCAGTCTCGGACAGGGGGATGGCTACACCTTC
- TRBD1 TRBJ1-6 TRBV19 CASSIGDRVRNSPLHF TGTGCCAGTAGTATAGGGGACAGGGTGAGGAATTCACCCCTCCACTTT